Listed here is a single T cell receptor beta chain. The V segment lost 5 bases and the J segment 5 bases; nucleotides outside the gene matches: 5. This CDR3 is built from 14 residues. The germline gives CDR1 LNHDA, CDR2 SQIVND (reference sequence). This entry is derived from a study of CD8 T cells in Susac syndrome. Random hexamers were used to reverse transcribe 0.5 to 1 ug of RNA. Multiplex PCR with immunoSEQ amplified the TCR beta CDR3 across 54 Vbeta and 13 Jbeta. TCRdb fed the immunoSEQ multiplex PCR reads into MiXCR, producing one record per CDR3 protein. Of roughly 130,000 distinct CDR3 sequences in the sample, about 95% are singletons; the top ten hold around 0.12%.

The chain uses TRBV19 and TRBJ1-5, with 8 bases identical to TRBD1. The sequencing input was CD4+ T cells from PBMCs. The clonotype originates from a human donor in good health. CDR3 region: CASSWTGSDQPQHF. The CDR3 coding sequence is TGTGCCAGTAGTTGGACAGGGAGCGATCAGCCCCAGCATTTT.